The clone carrying this T cell receptor (beta chain) was detected many times. Template switching with 5'RACE generated the TCR cDNA and added a universal primer site and UMIs. From the 5' RACE reads, TCRdb called clonotypes with MiXCR, one entry per CDR3 protein. The data hold under 300,000 distinct CDR3 sequences, with about 7% observed a single time. This entry belongs to a study of T cells after yellow fever vaccination. Per the germline V gene, CDR1 is SGHTA and CDR2 is FQGNSA. The CDR3 extends over 15 amino acids. Losses at the gene ends were 3 bases for V and 2 bases for J; bases not matched to a gene: 5.

The sample here was CD4+ T cells sorted from PBMCs, taken 15 days after the yellow fever booster vaccination. The TCR sequence derives from a young man who received the YFV17D yellow fever vaccine. This chain joins TRBV7-2 and TRBJ2-3; 7 nucleotides match TRBD2. The CDR3 protein is CASSLLREPTDTQYF. DNA of the CDR3: TGTGCCAGCAGCTTGTTGCGGGAGCCCACAGATACGCAGTATTTT.